This T cell receptor beta chain was observed in a study of CD8 T cells in Susac syndrome. The length of the CDR3 is 16 residues. Germline CDR1 and CDR2: ENHRY and SYGVKD. V lost 7 bases and J lost 0, with 17 bases in between. Reverse transcription of roughly 0.5 to 1 ug RNA was performed with random hexamers. Multiplex PCR with immunoSEQ amplified the TCR beta CDR3 across 54 Vbeta and 13 Jbeta. TCRdb re-called the immunoSEQ multiplex PCR reads with MiXCR, one entry per CDR3 protein. Seen here are 300,000 to 350,000 distinct CDR3 sequences, about 90% observed once, and the top ten hold about 0.063%. This rearrangement joins TRBV10-3 to TRBJ2-3; TRBD1 might be the D (8 bases). The material sequenced was CD4+ T cells from PBMCs. The source of this sequence is a human donor with multiple sclerosis. The CDR3 nucleotides are TGTGCCATCAAAACAGGGGGGGCCTTAAGCACAGATACGCAGTATTTT. Its protein product is CAIKTGGALSTDTQYF.